One and the same sample provided the 17 T cell receptor beta chains below, sequenced in a study of blood T cell repertoires in COVID-19. Measured with immunoSEQ multiplex PCR; TCRdb has only the in-frame clones, and not every one. This sample yields about 15,000 clones, of which 80% to 90% are seen a single time; roughly 26% belongs to the top ten. The specimen was peripheral blood. The receptors derive from a woman aged 50 to 65 with active or convalescent COVID-19.

The rearrangement uses TRBV10-3 and TRBJ1-5; D may be TRBD1 (6 bases). The V gene's germline CDR1 is ENHRY and CDR2 SYGVKD. V lost 4 bases and J lost 3, with 10 bases in between. The CDR3 runs to 14 residues. DNA for the CDR3: TGTGCCATCAGTGGATACAGGGACAATCAGCCCCAGCATTTT. Protein sequence: CAISGYRDNQPQHF.

The chain recombines TRBV14 with TRBJ2-5, with 9 bases that match TRBD1. J lost 5 bases, V lost 1 base, and 8 bases had no gene match. Germline-derived CDR1 and CDR2 are SGHDN and FVKESK. This CDR3 has 16 amino acids. The CDR3 region is CASSQAGTGRLETQYF. The CDR3 bases are TGTGCCAGCAGCCAAGCAGGGACAGGGAGATTGGAGACCCAGTACTTC.

This chain joins TRBV11-2 and TRBJ2-7; D perhaps matches TRBD1 (5 bases). CDR1 and CDR2 (germline): SGHAT, FQNNGV. The CDR3 is made up of 15 amino acids. V was clipped by 4 bases and J by 3 bases, with 16 bases between them. This CDR3 reads CASSSPTARDYEQYF. The CDR3 DNA follows: TGTGCCAGCAGCTCACCGACGGCCAGGGACTACGAGCAGTACTTC.

This clone turned up a few times. This chain joins TRBV5-1 and TRBJ2-3; TRBD1 might be the D (5 bases). The CDR3 extends over 15 amino acids. Germline V gene lookup returns CDR1 SGHRS and CDR2 YFSETQ. The V gene lost 0 bases and the J gene lost 4 bases, with 12 bases spanning the gap. The CDR3: CASSLALQGSDTQYF. CDR3 DNA: TGCGCCAGCAGCTTGGCCCTGCAGGGATCAGATACGCAGTATTTT.

The J gene is TRBJ1-5, the V gene TRBV10-3; D may be TRBD1 (6 bases). The germline V gene encodes CDR1 ENHRY and CDR2 SYGVKD. The CDR3 extends over 18 amino acids. V lost 0 bases and J lost 5, with 20 bases in between. In nucleotides, the CDR3 is TGTGCCATCAGTGAGTCGGGACCGCAGTATGAGGGGGATCAGCCCCAGCATTTT. It encodes CAISESGPQYEGDQPQHF.

The sample holds a few counts of this clone. The chain uses TRBV28 and TRBJ2-1; D is undetermined. V was trimmed by 5 bases and J by 3 bases, leaving 2 bases between them. Germline lookup yields CDR1 MDHEN and CDR2 SYDVKM. The CDR3 consists of 11 residues. In nucleotides, the CDR3 is TGTGCCAGCAGTCTCTACAATGAGCAGTTCTTC. The encoded protein is CASSLYNEQFF.

The V call is TRBV11-3, the J call TRBJ2-1; tentative D call: TRBD2 (8 bases). CDR1 is SGHNT and CDR2 is YENEEA in the germline V gene. Trimming pared 0 bases from V and 3 bases from J, leaving 15 bases between. The CDR3 sequence is 17 residues long. CDR3 in DNA: TGTGCCAGCAGCTTAGATAGGGACAGCGGGGGCTACAATGAGCAGTTCTTC. Amino acid sequence: CASSLDRDSGGYNEQFF.

This chain joins TRBV9 and TRBJ2-1; D not certain. V was cut by 0 bases and J by 0 bases, with 10 bases left in between. The CDR3 loop spans 16 amino acids. Germline V gene lookup returns CDR1 SGDLS and CDR2 YYNGEE. The CDR3 nucleotides read TGTGCCAGCAGCGTAGGACCTAGGAGCTCCTACAATGAGCAGTTCTTC. Its translation is CASSVGPRSSYNEQFF.

This chain joins TRBV4-1 and TRBJ1-5; possibly TRBD1 for D (6 bases). This CDR3 is built from 18 residues. Per the germline V gene, CDR1 is MGHRA and CDR2 is YSYEKL. Trimming removed 1 base at V and 7 bases at J, with 23 bases between. The CDR3 here is CASSQVIVRQQGRQPQHF. CDR3 sequence (DNA): TGCGCCAGCAGCCAAGTGATCGTCCGACAACAGGGAAGGCAGCCCCAGCATTTT.

V gene TRBV3-1 (or the pseudogene TRBV3-2) combines with J gene TRBJ1-1; no firm D call. Germline V gives CDR1 LGHDT, CDR2 YNNKEL (reference sequence). The germline V and J ends were trimmed by 0 bases and 6 bases, with 8 bases remaining between them. The CDR3 consists of 13 residues. CDR3 in amino acids: CASSQESRAEAFF. DNA of the CDR3: TGTGCCAGCAGCCAAGAGTCGAGGGCTGAAGCTTTCTTT.

The CDR3 DNA is TGTGCCAGCAAAAAAGGGGATGGCTACACCTTC. Its protein product is CASKKGDGYTF. The chain couples TRBV6-5 to TRBJ1-2; the D gene is possibly TRBD1 (5 bases). CDR1 and CDR2 (germline): MNHEY, SVGAGI. This CDR3 has 11 amino acids. V dropped 7 bases and J dropped 6 bases, with 9 bases sitting between them.

The V and J genes are TRBV3-1 (or the pseudogene TRBV3-2) and TRBJ2-2; 8 nucleotides line up with TRBD1. This CDR3 has 15 residues. With 1 base clipped from V and 5 bases from J, the junction kept 3 bases outside the gene matches. CDR1 is LGHDT, CDR2 YNNKEL, per germline (reference sequence). Here the CDR3 DNA reads TGTGCCAGCAGCCAAGGGACAGGGAGTACCGGGGAGCTGTTTTTT. This gives the protein CASSQGTGSTGELFF.

Only a few counts were recorded for this clone. The chain combines TRBV19 with TRBJ1-1; 10 positions match TRBD1. The CDR3 is made up of 13 amino acids. Germline CDR1 reads LNHDA; CDR2 reads SQIVND (reference sequence). The junction had 1 base not matched to a gene; V was cut back by 8 bases and J by 1 base. This CDR3 reads CASWDRGNTEAFF. As DNA, the CDR3 is TGTGCCAGTTGGGACAGGGGGAACACTGAAGCTTTCTTT.

The chain carries TRBV6-1 and TRBJ2-4; the match to TRBD2 covers 7 bases. The CDR3 is 17 amino acids. Unmatched junction bases numbered 7, after V lost 2 bases and J lost 0 bases. Germline V CDR1 and CDR2: MNHNS, SASEGT. The CDR3 DNA reads as TGTGCCAGCAGTGAAATATGGGGGGGTTTAGCCAAAAACATTCAGTACTTC. Protein: CASSEIWGGLAKNIQYF.

This clone came up once. This chain uses TRBV13 with TRBJ1-6; 8 bases map to TRBD1. The CDR3 sequence is 13 residues long. Germline assignment: CDR1 PRHDT and CDR2 FYEKMQ (reference sequence). With V trimmed by 5 bases and J by 9 bases, 3 bases remained unmatched. In nucleotides, the CDR3 is TGTGCCAGCAGCCGACAGGGGTTTTCACCCCTCCACTTT. This encodes CASSRQGFSPLHF.

The rearrangement uses TRBV19 and TRBJ2-5; D possibly corresponds to TRBD1 (6 bases). CDR1 is LNHDA, CDR2 SQIVND, per germline (reference sequence). The CDR3 is 20 residues long. With 5 bases removed from V and 0 bases from J, the gap between germline ends came to 28 bases. The CDR3 reads CASSLDGPSALGANQETQYF. CDR3 in DNA: TGTGCCAGTAGTTTGGACGGACCATCGGCTCTGGGGGCCAACCAAGAGACCCAGTACTTC.

This rearrangement joins TRBV2 to TRBJ1-2, with D tentatively TRBD1 (5 bases). The CDR3 has 14 amino acids. Germline V gives CDR1 SNHLY, CDR2 FYNNEI. V lost 4 bases and J lost 4, with 13 bases in between. CDR3 amino acids: CASSVNAGLYGYTF. DNA for the CDR3: TGTGCCAGCAGTGTAAATGCAGGGCTCTATGGCTACACCTTC.